The present entry profiles one T cell receptor beta chain with its context. Germline V lookup: CDR1 SGHTS, CDR2 YDEGEE. Trimming removed 4 bases from V and 7 bases from J; junction bases left unmatched: 8. The CDR3 has 13 amino acids. These data originate in a study of cytomegalovirus exposure and HLA in healthy donors. The PCR contained 60 Vbeta and 13 Jbeta primers. TCRdb's copy holds only in-frame clones and misses some; the assay was immunoSEQ multiplex PCR. The sample gives around 76,000 clones, about 70% of which show up once; less than 10% is in the top ten. The chain carries TRBV5-8 and TRBJ2-7; 7 nucleotides agree with TRBD2. This receptor was obtained from a woman in her 50s in good health and CMV-seropositive. The specimen sequenced was PBMCs. CDR3 region: CASSTPGLQEQYF. The CDR3 nucleotides are TGTGCCAGCAGCACCCCGGGACTACAGGAGCAGTACTTC.